The clone carrying this T cell receptor (beta chain) appeared a few times. What it binds is unknown. One heparinised blood draw, averaging about 120 mL, came from each donor. Staining for CD45RO/CCR7/CD25/CD127/CD95/CD27 allowed sorting of CD4+ naive, central memory, regulatory and stem cell-like memory cells. Reverse transcription of all isolated RNA meant that expressed TCRB transcripts were sequenced. Clones were read by immunoSEQ multiplex PCR, and TCRdb kept only the in-frame ones, dropping some. The sample includes roughly 150,000 clones, approximately 8.1% of them seen just once. The sample originates from a study of beta chain features in type 1 diabetes. Study results and limitations: Shorter TCRB CDR3s, moderately but significantly so, were found in Type 1 diabetes patients in all four CD4+ subsets. Among patients, naive, central memory and Treg TCRB repertoires appeared more similar than among healthy donors.

The TCR sequence derives from a man between 18 and 35 years old with type 1 diabetes. Sequencing used central memory CD4+ T cells from blood.

The CDR3 DNA is TGTGCCAGCAGCTTGCCCCCGGCGGGAACTGCAGATACGCAGTATTTT. This gives the protein CASSLPPAGTADTQYF. The V gene is TRBV7-8, the J gene TRBJ2-3, with D perhaps matching TRBD2 (6 bases). This CDR3 contains 16 residues. CDR1 SGHVS and CDR2 FQNEAQ come from the germline V gene. Trimming shortened V by 3 bases and J by 4 bases, and 17 bases separated the two germline ends.